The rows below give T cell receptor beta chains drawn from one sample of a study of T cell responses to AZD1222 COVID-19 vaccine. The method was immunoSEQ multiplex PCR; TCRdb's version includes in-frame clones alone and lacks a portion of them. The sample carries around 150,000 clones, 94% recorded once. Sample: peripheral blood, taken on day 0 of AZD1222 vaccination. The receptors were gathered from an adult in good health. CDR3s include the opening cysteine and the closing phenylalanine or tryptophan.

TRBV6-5	CASSYSGSANQPQHF
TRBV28	CASRNTGGTNSPLHF
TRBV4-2	CASSQGPQGRQETQYF
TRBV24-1	CATSDWTSDVDTQYF
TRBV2	CASRQTHNTEAFF
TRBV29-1	CSDAGGGAGETQYF
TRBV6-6	CASSAKTGGDQPQHF
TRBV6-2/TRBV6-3	CASSDDKLRNEKLFF
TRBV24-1	CATSDPRQGGQPQHF
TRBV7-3	CASSLPTSGSHTQYF
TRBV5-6	CASSLVGQGSSYNSPLHF
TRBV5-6	CASSLDGSWGAGAEAFF
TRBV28	CASSQSGLGHTEAFF
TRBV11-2	CASSLDPTGRGGYTF
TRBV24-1	CATSDERGPGELFF
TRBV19	CAVQRGNSNQPQHF
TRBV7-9	CASSSRQGGKETQYF
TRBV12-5	CASGTGQSSYNEQFF
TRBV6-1	CASSEAGGLGIMNTEAFF
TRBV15	CATSVGEERAYNEQFF
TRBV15	CATSLASGGADEQFF
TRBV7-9	CASSPRLGHTGELFF
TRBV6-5	CASSATGGYGYTF
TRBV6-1	CASSEVGRGTEAFF
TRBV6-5	CASRLSDTPLHF
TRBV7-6	CASSFIAGTYNEQFF
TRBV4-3	CASSQELLELSGAPGEAFF
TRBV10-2	CASSEPNQPQHF
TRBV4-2	CASSQDSFAGGLNQPQHF
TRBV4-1	CASSEMTANTEAFF
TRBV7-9	CASSFAGTGAAYGYTF
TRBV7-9	CASTLQSGDGYTF
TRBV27	CASSLGTTYGYTF
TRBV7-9	CASSPLRYQSSYNEQFF
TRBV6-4	CASSGPAYSNQPQHF
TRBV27	CATRGAVNTEAFF
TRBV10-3	CAIGGDTGELFF
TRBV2	CASAPRFYTEAFF
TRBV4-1	CASSQEGPGGIAGNTIYF
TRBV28	CASSFGTGTYNEQFF
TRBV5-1	CASSSSNRGQDYGYTF
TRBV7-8	CASSLGQGTSRFF
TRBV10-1	CASSDLQGQSEQFF
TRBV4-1	CASSHPIKGLAGMGEETQYF
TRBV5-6	CASILQGRYGYTF
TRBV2	CASPGTGNTEAFF
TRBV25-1	CASSDAVTGVSPLHF
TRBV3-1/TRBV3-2	CASSQGLGGIYNEQFF
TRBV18	CASSQGQDTGELFF
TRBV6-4	CASTQKDPLSTGELFF
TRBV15	CATSWHKGISGNQPQHF
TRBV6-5	CASSSQAGGVTDTQYF
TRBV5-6	CASSSSQGANQPQHF
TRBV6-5	CAATRDMGGSGYTF
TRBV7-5	CARSPDSRYQPQHF
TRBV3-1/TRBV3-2	CASSPTGSTEAFF
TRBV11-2	CASSFNQGQADNTEAFF